This TCR beta chain was captured by sequencing in a study of blood T cells in healthy people across ages. Findings of the study overall: TCR beta diversity correlated strongly with naive T cell percentage.

A second PCR of roughly 7 to 11 cycles used a sample-barcoded 5' primer and a J-beta primer mix. One entry per CDR3 protein results from TCRdb running MiXCR on the 5' RACE reads. The table has under 1,000,000 distinct CDR3 sequences, 46% seen once. Per the germline V gene, CDR1 is MDHEN and CDR2 is SYDVKM. This CDR3 has 11 residues. V gave up 4 bases and J gave up 10 bases, with 8 bases separating them. Remarks on this clonotype: Its antigen is as yet unknown.

The chain uses TRBV28 and TRBJ2-1; no clear D. This sequence originates from a man of 80 years or more in good health. What was sequenced was blood. CDR3 in amino acids: CASSSTYEQFF. The CDR3 DNA is TGTGCCAGCAGTTCTACGTACGAGCAGTTCTTC.